This TCR beta chain stems from a study of CD8 T cells in ankylosing spondylitis. For TCR beta, libraries came from quantitative 5'-RACE with molecular barcodes. TCRdb re-analysed the 5' RACE reads in MiXCR, keeping a single row per CDR3 protein. The sample holds tens of thousands of distinct CDR3 sequences, roughly 30% seen once. This clonotype was found once. Its antigen is unknown. General observations from the study: Enrichment of disease-linked clones was reportedly significant in matched ankylosing spondylitis synovial fluid. Blood of patients with ankylosing spondylitis appeared to be characterized by a TCR beta motif of several highly homologous variants. Clones linked with disease were CD8+ and fairly uncommon in the peripheral blood.

Germline V gene data show CDR1 as SGHRS and CDR2 as YFSETQ. Trimming cost V 0 bases and J 2 bases, with 9 bases left between them. The CDR3 runs to 14 residues. The V gene is TRBV5-1, the J gene TRBJ2-7; D ambiguous. This TCR came from a male donor with ankylosing spondylitis or in good health (not recorded which). The specimen was blood, either unsorted or a sorted T cell fraction (not recorded which). CDR3 amino acids: CASSLDRLPYEQYF. For the CDR3, the DNA is TGCGCCAGCAGCTTGGACCGGTTACCCTACGAGCAGTACTTC.